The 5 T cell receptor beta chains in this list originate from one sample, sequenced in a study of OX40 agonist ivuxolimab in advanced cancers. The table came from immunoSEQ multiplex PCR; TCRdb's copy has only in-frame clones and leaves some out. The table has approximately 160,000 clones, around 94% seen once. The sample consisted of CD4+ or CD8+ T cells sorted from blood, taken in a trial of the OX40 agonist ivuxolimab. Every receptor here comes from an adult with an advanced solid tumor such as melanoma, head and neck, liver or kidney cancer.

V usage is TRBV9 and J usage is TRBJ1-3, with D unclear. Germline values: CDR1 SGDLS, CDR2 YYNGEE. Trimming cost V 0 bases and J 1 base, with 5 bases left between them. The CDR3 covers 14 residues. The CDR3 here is CASSVVGSGNTIYF. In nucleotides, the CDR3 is TGTGCCAGCAGCGTAGTGGGGTCTGGAAACACCATATATTTT.

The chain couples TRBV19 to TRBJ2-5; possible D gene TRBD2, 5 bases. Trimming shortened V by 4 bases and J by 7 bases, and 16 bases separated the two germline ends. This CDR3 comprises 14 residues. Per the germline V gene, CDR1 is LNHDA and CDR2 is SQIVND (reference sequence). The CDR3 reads CASSTGPGWATQYF. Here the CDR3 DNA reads TGTGCCAGTAGTACCGGCCCGGGGTGGGCGACCCAGTACTTC.

In nucleotides, the CDR3 is TGTGCCAGCAGCAAAGTCAGGACAGGGGGGGATTCACCCCTCCACTTT. It translates to CASSKVRTGGDSPLHF. This chain links TRBV21-1 with TRBJ1-6; no check of the table's D call, TRBD1, against the DNA was made. TRBV21-1 is a pseudogene. The CDR3 length is 16 residues.

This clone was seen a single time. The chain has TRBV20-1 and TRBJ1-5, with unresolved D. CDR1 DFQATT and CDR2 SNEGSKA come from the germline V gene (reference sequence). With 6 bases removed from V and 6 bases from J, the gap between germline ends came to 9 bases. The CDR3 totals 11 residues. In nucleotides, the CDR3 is TGCAGTGCACTGGGTACTCAGCCCCAGCATTTT. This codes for CSALGTQPQHF.

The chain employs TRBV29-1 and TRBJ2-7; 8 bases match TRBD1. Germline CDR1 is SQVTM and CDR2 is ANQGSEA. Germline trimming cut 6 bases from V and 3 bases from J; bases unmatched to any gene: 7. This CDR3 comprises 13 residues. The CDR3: CSVMTDRGYEQYF. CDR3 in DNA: TGCAGCGTCATGACCGACAGGGGCTACGAGCAGTACTTC.